Shown below are 14 T cell receptor beta chains from a single sample sequenced in a study of vaccination effects on CD4 cells after COVID-19. No antigens are known for them. Antigen-specific CD4+ T cell clonotypes were called by their expansion after viral peptide-pool culture in ViraFEST. Culturing for more than 9 days preceded CD4+ T cell isolation. Vaccinees lacked prior SARS-CoV-2 infection and tested negative for nucleocapsid antibodies. TCRdb's table, derived via immunoSEQ multiplex PCR, lists solely in-frame clones and lacks some. The sample records 35,000 to 50,000 clones, roughly two thirds being singletons. The source material was CD4+ T cells from PBMCs cultured with HCoV-OC43 spike peptides, sampled before COVID-19 vaccination. Subset reported: HCoV-OC43 spike overlapping peptide pool stimulation. These receptors all stem from a human donor who received a COVID-19 vaccine.

The chain is built from TRBV9 and TRBJ2-3; no firm D call. CDR3 length: 14 residues. Germline V gene sequence: CDR1 SGDLS, CDR2 YYNGEE. With 0 bases removed from V and 4 bases from J, the gap between germline ends came to 9 bases. The CDR3 DNA reads TGTGCCAGCAGCGTAGGACCGAGCGCAGATACGCAGTATTTT. Residues: CASSVGPSADTQYF.

V gene TRBV28 combines with J gene TRBJ1-3; 9 bases align to TRBD1. With 6 bases clipped from V and 4 bases from J, the junction kept 13 bases outside the gene matches. Germline loops: CDR1 MDHEN, CDR2 SYDVKM. The CDR3 runs 17 residues. This CDR3 is CASSAPLGQGAGNTIYF. Written as DNA, the CDR3 is TGTGCCAGCAGCGCCCCTTTGGGACAGGGTGCAGGAAACACCATATATTTT.

CDR3 sequence reads: CATSDLAGGLETQYF. The CDR3 region has the DNA TGTGCCACCAGTGATTTGGCAGGGGGCTTGGAGACCCAGTACTTC. The chain links TRBV24-1 to TRBJ2-5, with TRBD1 matching 8 bases. CDR3 size: 15 residues. V was pared by 0 bases and J by 5 bases, with 4 bases of the junction left unmatched. CDR1 KGHDR and CDR2 SFDVKD come from the germline V gene.

This clone was counted only a few times. The CDR3 nucleotides are TGTGCCAGCAGCTTAGCGGGAGGGTTGCAGTACTTC. It specifies CASSLAGGLQYF. The V gene is TRBV11-2, the J gene TRBJ2-7; 8 positions match TRBD2. With 1 base clipped from V and 9 bases from J, the junction kept 2 bases outside the gene matches. Germline CDR1 reads SGHAT; CDR2 reads FQNNGV. This CDR3 is built from 12 residues.

This clone was detected a few times. The rearrangement links TRBV7-2 to TRBJ1-6; tentative D call: TRBD1 (5 bases). The germline gives CDR1 SGHTA, CDR2 FQGNSA. The CDR3 is made up of 16 amino acids. V shed 0 bases and J shed 5 bases, with 11 bases lying between them. CDR3 nucleotides: TGTGCCAGCAGCTTAGCAGGGGAAATCAATAATTCACCCCTCCACTTT. Translating it yields CASSLAGEINNSPLHF.

V and J are TRBV11-3 and TRBJ1-1; no definite D call. The CDR3 consists of 13 residues. V lost 4 bases and J 8 bases, leaving 14 bases between the germline ends. CDR1 SGHNT and CDR2 YENEEA come from the germline V gene. The CDR3 nucleotides read TGTGCCAGCAGCTATAACAGCTTCGCGGAAGCTTTCTTT. Encoded protein: CASSYNSFAEAFF.

The chain employs TRBV5-1 and TRBJ1-1; the D is unclear. Trimming left V 4 bases short and J 5 bases short, with 30 bases between. Germline V gives CDR1 SGHRS, CDR2 YFSETQ. CDR3 size: 19 residues. The CDR3: CASSPEGSLDLPLGTEAFF. The CDR3, as DNA: TGCGCCAGCAGCCCGGAAGGCAGCCTTGATCTACCCTTGGGGACTGAAGCTTTCTTT.

This chain uses TRBV6-2 or TRBV6-3 with TRBJ2-3, with 7 bases aligning to TRBD2. CDR1 MNHEY and CDR2 SVGEGT come from the germline V gene. This CDR3 contains 15 residues. The V segment lost 6 bases and the J segment 0 bases; nucleotides outside the gene matches: 6. CDR3 nucleotide sequence: TGTGCCAGCAGCCGACTAGCAATCAGCACAGATACGCAGTATTTT. The encoded protein is CASSRLAISTDTQYF.

V and J are TRBV20-1 and TRBJ1-3, with a weak D call TRBD1 (5 bases). This CDR3 region has 14 residues. Germline V gene data show CDR1 as DFQATT and CDR2 as SNEGSKA (reference sequence). V was clipped by 3 bases and J by 0 bases, with 9 bases between them. CDR3 in amino acids: CSASGANSGNTIYF. CDR3 in DNA: TGCAGTGCTAGTGGGGCCAACTCTGGAAACACCATATATTTT.

This chain uses TRBV6-5 with TRBJ1-5; D not certain. Trimming stripped 0 bases from V and 7 bases from J, with 7 bases between. The CDR3 spans 13 residues. The germline gives CDR1 MNHEY, CDR2 SVGAGI. Here the CDR3 reads CASSYSTRQPQHF. The CDR3 DNA reads TGTGCCAGCAGTTACTCGACTCGCCAGCCCCAGCATTTT.

V usage is TRBV14 and J usage is TRBJ2-2, with D hard to call. Germline V gene lookup returns CDR1 SGHDN and CDR2 FVKESK. This CDR3 has 14 residues. V gave up 4 bases and J gave up 3 bases, with 9 bases separating them. The CDR3 sequence is CASSLLEHTGELFF. In DNA form, the CDR3 reads TGTGCCAGCAGCCTCCTGGAACACACCGGGGAGCTGTTTTTT.

The gene calls are TRBV5-4 and TRBJ2-5; 8 bases line up with TRBD2. The V gene's germline CDR1 is SGHNT and CDR2 YYREEE (reference sequence). CDR3 length equals 15 residues. The J segment lost 5 bases and the V segment lost 4 bases, leaving 10 bases of the junction unmatched. The DNA of the CDR3 is TGTGCCAGCAGCCAAGACGGGACTAGGCGGGAGACCCAGTACTTC. Translation gives CASSQDGTRRETQYF.

The chain combines TRBV2 with TRBJ1-5; D unresolved. The CDR3 covers 14 residues. Per germline, CDR1 SNHLY and CDR2 FYNNEI. V lost 6 bases, J lost 0 bases, and 9 bases lay in between. CDR3 protein: CASSDSYSNQPQHF. CDR3 DNA sequence: TGTGCCAGCAGCGACTCCTATAGCAATCAGCCCCAGCATTTT.

This clone was observed once. This chain connects TRBV14 to TRBJ1-2, with D unclear. This CDR3 has 15 residues. V was cut by 0 bases and J by 2 bases, with 10 bases left in between. Germline CDR1 SGHDN, CDR2 FVKESK. The CDR3 loop is CASSQDAGSNYGYTF. CDR3 DNA sequence: TGTGCCAGCAGCCAAGATGCGGGGTCCAACTATGGCTACACCTTC.